This entry describes one TCR beta chain. Its antigen is unidentified. This sample is drawn from a study of lymphopenia after photon versus proton radiotherapy. The assay was immunoSEQ multiplex PCR, and TCRdb's table has in-frame clones only and misses some. Of about 24,000 clones in the sample, nearly 85% are singletons; the top ten hold around 20%. Study-wide results and caveats: Survival link was tested only in deceased patients; proton benefit remains a possibility. Photon-treated patients lost naive T cells and TCR diversity; proton-treated stayed stable. Post-nadir TCR diversity decline inversely tracked overall survival among those who died. After the lymphocyte nadir, photon-treated repertoires showed oligoclonal expansion, especially of CD8+ Temra cells.

Germline V lookup: CDR1 SGHRS, CDR2 YFSETQ. V lost 4 bases to trimming and J lost 0 bases; unmatched junction nucleotides: 7. This CDR3 contains 15 residues. This chain links TRBV5-1 with TRBJ2-7; 7 bases align to TRBD1. This receptor was obtained from a woman between 65 and 79 years old with pancreatic cancer. The sequencing used peripheral blood, collected from a patient treated with proton-based radiotherapy. CDR3 protein: CASSPTGTASYEQYF. The DNA of the CDR3 is TGCGCCAGCAGCCCAACCGGGACAGCCTCCTACGAGCAGTACTTC. Drawing the rest from reference TRBV5-1 and TRBJ2-7, the complete variable domain is KAGVTQTPRYLIKTRGQQVTLSCSPISGHRSVSWYQQTPGQGLQFLFEYFSETQRNKGNFPGRFSGRQFSNSRSEMNVSTLELGDSALYLCASSPTGTASYEQYFGPGTRLTVT.